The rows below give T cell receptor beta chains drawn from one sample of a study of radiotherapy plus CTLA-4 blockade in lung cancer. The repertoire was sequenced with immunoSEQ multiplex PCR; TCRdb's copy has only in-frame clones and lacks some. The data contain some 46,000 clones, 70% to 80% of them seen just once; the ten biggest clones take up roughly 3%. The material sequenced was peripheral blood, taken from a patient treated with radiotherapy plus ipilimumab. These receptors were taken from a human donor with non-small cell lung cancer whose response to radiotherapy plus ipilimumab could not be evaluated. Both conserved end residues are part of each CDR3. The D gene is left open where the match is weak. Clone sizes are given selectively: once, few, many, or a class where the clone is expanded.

CASSLGPRGGNNEKLFF | TGCGCCAGCAGCTTGGGCCCCAGGGGAGGGAATAATGAAAAACTGTTTTTT | TRBJ1-4 | - | TRBV5-1 | -
CASSLYQGGRETQYF | TGTGCCAGCAGCTTGTACCAGGGAGGGAGAGAGACCCAGTACTTC | TRBJ2-5 | few | TRBV11-2 | TRBD2
CAISSSGTDYGYTF | TGTGCCATCAGCTCATCCGGGACAGACTATGGCTACACCTTC | TRBJ1-2 | - | TRBV10-3 | TRBD1
CAISTGGRTEAFF | TGTGCCATCAGTACGGGCGGGCGCACTGAAGCTTTCTTT | TRBJ1-1 | - | TRBV10-3 | -
CATSSPARGLNYGYTF | TGTGCCACCAGCAGTCCCGCCAGGGGGCTCAACTATGGCTACACCTTC | TRBJ1-2 | - | TRBV15 | TRBD1
CASSLTGANVLTF | TGTGCCAGCAGTCTTACTGGGGCCAACGTCCTGACTTTC | TRBJ2-6 | once | TRBV7-8 | -
CASSLSGMPLVGPPGEQYF | TGTGCCAGCAGTTTATCCGGGATGCCACTCGTAGGTCCCCCGGGCGAGCAGTACTTC | TRBJ2-7 | - | TRBV27 | -
CASSYRPGQLNSPLHF | TGTGCCAGCAGTTACCGACCGGGACAATTGAATTCACCCCTCCACTTT | TRBJ1-6 | - | TRBV6-5 | -
CASSSSGGEYVFREQFF | TGTGCCAGCAGCTCCTCGGGGGGGGAGTACGTTTTCCGTGAGCAGTTCTTC | TRBJ2-1 | - | TRBV25-1 | TRBD2
CASSLGRGTNEKLFF | TGCGCCAGCAGCCTGGGGAGAGGGACTAATGAAAAACTGTTTTTT | TRBJ1-4 | - | TRBV5-1 | -
CASSQLAGESQYF | TGTGCCAGCAGTCAACTAGCGGGAGAATCGCAGTATTTT | TRBJ2-3 | - | TRBV6-6 | TRBD2
CASSPFRQGARVTEAFF | TGTGCCAGCAGCCCCTTTAGACAGGGGGCAAGGGTGACTGAAGCTTTCTTT | TRBJ1-1 | - | TRBV7-2 | TRBD1
CASSLTRTEQFF | TGCGCCAGCAGCTTAACTAGGACGGAGCAGTTCTTC | TRBJ2-1 | - | TRBV5-1 | -
CASSLVPGQTEAFF | TGCGCCAGCAGCTTGGTTCCAGGGCAGACTGAAGCTTTCTTT | TRBJ1-1 | - | TRBV5-1 | -
CASSKTRSQYEQYF | TGTGCCAGCAGCAAGACTAGATCCCAATACGAGCAGTACTTC | TRBJ2-7 | - | TRBV6-6 | -
CASSYSGGAPYNEQFF | TGTGCCAGCAGTTACTCAGGAGGGGCCCCCTACAATGAGCAGTTCTTC | TRBJ2-1 | - | TRBV6-5 | -
CASSFGARETQYF | TGTGCCAGCAGCTTCGGAGCGAGGGAGACCCAGTACTTC | TRBJ2-5 | few | TRBV7-7 | -
CASRGQHRGAKNIQYF | TGTGCCAGCAGGGGACAGCACAGGGGGGCCAAAAACATTCAGTACTTC | TRBJ2-4 | few | TRBV6-4 | TRBD1
CASSLAGSGVVTDTQYF | TGCGCCAGCAGCTTGGCCGGGAGCGGGGTAGTCACAGATACGCAGTATTTT | TRBJ2-3 | - | TRBV5-1 | TRBD2
CASSLGRTGALGSYGYTF | TGTGCCAGCAGCTTAGGTCGAACAGGGGCCCTCGGAAGCTATGGCTACACCTTC | TRBJ1-2 | - | TRBV7-9 | TRBD1
CASSLDSGRAYEQYF | TGTGCCAGCAGCTTAGATAGCGGGAGGGCCTACGAGCAGTACTTC | TRBJ2-7 | - | TRBV7-2 | TRBD2
CASFTEGAKETQYF | TGTGCCAGCTTCACGGAGGGAGCTAAAGAGACCCAGTACTTC | TRBJ2-5 | - | TRBV5-8 | -
CASSLDATGLWDTQYF | TGCGCCAGCAGCTTGGATGCGACAGGGTTATGGGATACGCAGTATTTT | TRBJ2-3 | - | TRBV5-1 | TRBD1
CAWSTGTEQYF | TGTGCCTGGAGTACAGGGACCGAGCAGTACTTC | TRBJ2-7 | - | TRBV30 | -
CASNARGTEAFF | TGTGCCAGCAACGCACGCGGCACTGAAGCTTTCTTT | TRBJ1-1 | - | TRBV28 | -
CASRRGLRESGEQFF | TGTGCCAGCAGGAGGGGCCTTCGGGAGTCAGGTGAGCAGTTCTTC | TRBJ2-1 | - | TRBV6-1 | -
CASSIVLETQYF | TGTGCCAGCAGCATCGTTCTAGAGACCCAGTACTTC | TRBJ2-5 | - | TRBV7-8 | -
CASSHWGTGMNTEAFF | TGTGCCAGCAGCCACTGGGGGACAGGGATGAACACTGAAGCTTTCTTT | TRBJ1-1 | - | TRBV5-6 | TRBD1
CASSPDRGDEQYF | TGTGCCAGCAGCCCCGACAGGGGGGACGAGCAGTACTTC | TRBJ2-7 | - | TRBV2 | TRBD1
CASSLATFTDTQYF | TGCGCCAGCAGCTTAGCAACTTTCACAGATACGCAGTATTTT | TRBJ2-3 | - | TRBV5-1 | -
CASRPGHSSYEQYF | TGTGCCAGTAGACCGGGACATAGCTCCTACGAGCAGTACTTC | TRBJ2-7 | - | TRBV19 | -
CASSEPTEATEAFF | TGTGCCAGCAGTGAACCTACGGAGGCCACTGAAGCTTTCTTT | TRBJ1-1 | medium-sized | TRBV25-1 | -
CATRREGSGANVLTF | TGTGCCACCCGGAGGGAGGGCTCTGGGGCCAACGTCCTGACTTTC | TRBJ2-6 | - | TRBV2 | TRBD2
CASSLAAGGSEKLFF | TGTGCCAGCAGCTTAGCGGCGGGGGGGTCGGAAAAACTGTTTTTT | TRBJ1-4 | - | TRBV7-2 | -
CASSRRGTEAFF | TGTGCCAGCAGTCGGAGAGGCACTGAAGCTTTCTTT | TRBJ1-1 | - | TRBV7-6 | -
CASSLESSYNSPLHF | TGTGCCAGCAGCTTAGAGAGCTCCTATAATTCACCCCTCCACTTT | TRBJ1-6 | - | TRBV7-2 | -
CASSRARVETQYF | TGCGCCAGCAGCCGTGCCAGGGTGGAGACCCAGTACTTC | TRBJ2-5 | - | TRBV4-3 | -
CASSVQGLAEKITYEQYF | TGTGCCAGCAGCGTACAGGGACTAGCGGAAAAAATTACCTACGAGCAGTACTTC | TRBJ2-7 | few | TRBV13 | TRBD2
CASSPLKQRNTEAFF | TGTGCCAGCTCACCCCTGAAACAGAGGAACACTGAAGCTTTCTTT | TRBJ1-1 | - | TRBV18 | -
CASSPGTGFLEQYF | TGTGCCAGCTCACCAGGGACAGGGTTCCTCGAGCAGTACTTC | TRBJ2-7 | - | TRBV18 | TRBD1